Each of the 23 T cell receptor beta chains below was sequenced from the same sample in a study of blood T cell repertoires in COVID-19. Assay: immunoSEQ multiplex PCR; the TCRdb copy retains only in-frame clones and omits some. The sample has over 100,000 clones, 75% to 90% seen once. The material sequenced was peripheral blood. Receptors were obtained from a woman aged 55-69 years with acute or convalescent COVID-19.

The rearrangement uses TRBV20-1 and TRBJ2-2; D not certain. The V gene's germline CDR1 is DFQATT and CDR2 SNEGSKA (reference sequence). The CDR3 extends over 14 amino acids. V gave up 3 bases and J gave up 1 base, with 9 bases separating them. The CDR3 DNA sequence: TGCAGTGCTAGTTACACCGAGAACACCGGGGAGCTGTTTTTT. Residues: CSASYTENTGELFF.

The chain is built from TRBV6-6 and TRBJ1-6; the D gene is possibly TRBD1 (5 bases). V lost 7 bases and J lost 7, with 14 bases in between. Germline V gene data show CDR1 as MNHNY and CDR2 as SVGAGI (reference sequence). This CDR3 region has 14 residues. The CDR3 spells CASIGFGGNSPLHF. In DNA, the CDR3 is TGTGCCAGCATTGGATTCGGGGGAAATTCACCCCTCCACTTT.

This chain joins TRBV2 and TRBJ1-6; possible D gene TRBD1, 5 bases. CDR1 and CDR2 from the germline V gene are SNHLY and FYNNEI. V was trimmed by 3 bases and J by 10 bases, leaving 10 bases between them. This CDR3 contains 13 residues. CDR3 sequence reads: CASSDDGGSPLHF. In nucleotides, the CDR3 is TGTGCCAGCAGTGATGACGGGGGATCACCCCTCCACTTT.

V usage is TRBV7-2 and J usage is TRBJ2-1, with TRBD1 as a possible D gene (6 bases). The CDR3 contains 15 residues. The V end was cut by 6 bases, the J end by 0 bases, with 12 bases between. In germline, CDR1 is SGHTA, CDR2 FQGNSA. The CDR3 reads CASRFDRSSYNEQFF. In nucleotides, the CDR3 is TGTGCCAGCAGATTTGACAGGAGCTCCTACAATGAGCAGTTCTTC.

This CDR3 reads CAISEGLAGRTAYEQYF. DNA for the CDR3: TGTGCCATCAGCGAGGGACTAGCGGGGCGGACGGCCTACGAGCAGTACTTC. The chain links TRBV10-3 to TRBJ2-7; 13 bases map to TRBD2. The trim removed 6 bases at V and 2 bases at J, leaving 10 bases unmatched. Germline V gene data show CDR1 as ENHRY and CDR2 as SYGVKD. This CDR3 comprises 17 residues.

This clone was recorded only once. The V and J genes are TRBV7-9 and TRBJ1-4; TRBD1 matches 7 bases. Germline V lookup: CDR1 SEHNR, CDR2 FQNEAQ (reference sequence). After removal of 3 bases from V and 8 bases from J, the junction contained 9 bases not matched to a gene. This CDR3 has 15 residues. The DNA for the CDR3 is TGTGCCAGCAGCTTCAGACAGGGTTTGGGAGAAAAACTGTTTTTT. Protein product: CASSFRQGLGEKLFF. Full variable domain (outside the CDR3, taken from reference TRBV7-9 and TRBJ1-4): DTGVSQNPRHKITKRGQNVTFRCDPISEHNRLYWYRQTLGQGPEFLTYFQNEAQLEKSRLLSDRFSAERPKGSFSTLEIQRTEQGDSAMYLCASSFRQGLGEKLFFGSGTQLSVL.

This chain uses TRBV3-1 (or the pseudogene TRBV3-2) with TRBJ1-4; 8 bases line up with TRBD1. CDR1 is LGHDT, CDR2 YNNKEL, per germline (reference sequence). The CDR3 consists of 14 residues. The trim removed 3 bases at V and 8 bases at J, leaving 5 bases unmatched. CDR3 region: CASSHLRGREKLFF. DNA for the CDR3: TGTGCCAGCAGCCACCTCAGGGGGCGGGAAAAACTGTTTTTT.

The chain has TRBV19 and TRBJ1-1; 7 positions agree with TRBD1. CDR3 length equals 14 residues. Germline V gives CDR1 LNHDA, CDR2 SQIVND (reference sequence). V dropped 6 bases and J dropped 0; count of bases not matched to a gene: 4. CDR3 loop: CASRRQGMNTEAFF. CDR3 in DNA: TGTGCCAGTAGGAGACAGGGTATGAACACTGAAGCTTTCTTT.

A single count supports this clone. The chain recombines TRBV12-3 or TRBV12-4 with TRBJ1-1, with unresolved D. The CDR3 contains 13 residues. The V and J ends lost 6 bases and 5 bases respectively, with 13 bases between them. The CDR3 spells CASSFGVRTEAFF. CDR3 bases: TGTGCCAGCAGCTTCGGGGTTAGAACTGAAGCTTTCTTT.

This clone has only a few counts. This sequence joins TRBV30 and TRBJ1-4, with a weak D call TRBD1 (6 bases). Germline CDR1 reads GTSNPN; CDR2 reads SVGIG (reference sequence). The CDR3 has 14 residues. Trimming took off 0 bases at V and 8 bases at J, with 13 bases between the two ends. CDR3 sequence reads: CAWSVTGIGEKLFF. CDR3 bases: TGTGCCTGGAGTGTTACAGGGATTGGCGAAAAACTGTTTTTT. The full variable domain, in which reference TRBV30 and TRBJ1-4 provide the parts outside the CDR3, is SQTIHQWPATLVQPVGSPLSLECTVEGTSNPNLYWYRQAAGRGLQLLFYSVGIGQISSEVPQNLSASRPQDRQFILSSKKLLLSDSGFYLCAWSVTGIGEKLFFGSGTQLSVL.

The chain employs TRBV6-1 and TRBJ2-7, with D hard to call. The germline gives CDR1 MNHNS, CDR2 SASEGT. CDR3 size: 15 residues. With 3 bases removed from V and 0 bases from J, the gap between germline ends came to 12 bases. The CDR3: CASSDSGSSSYEQYF. The CDR3 nucleotides are TGTGCCAGCAGTGATTCGGGTAGCAGCTCCTACGAGCAGTACTTC.

This rearrangement joins TRBV7-9 to TRBJ2-7; 12 nucleotides align to TRBD2. Trimming at V came to 5 bases and at J to 1 base, leaving 6 bases not matched to a gene. The CDR3 has 16 amino acids. CDR1 and CDR2 from the germline V gene are SEHNR and FQNEAQ (reference sequence). CDR3 in amino acids: CASSPRGTSGSYEQYF. For the CDR3, the DNA is TGTGCCAGCAGCCCACGAGGGACTAGCGGGTCCTACGAGCAGTACTTC.

This sequence joins TRBV28 and TRBJ2-3; the D gene is possibly TRBD2 (6 bases). Per the germline V gene, CDR1 is MDHEN and CDR2 is SYDVKM. V was shortened by 9 bases and J by 0 bases, with 16 bases between the two germline ends. The CDR3 covers 15 residues. DNA for the CDR3: TGTGCCAGTCGGCCTCCGGCGGGGAGCACAGATACGCAGTATTTT. Its protein is CASRPPAGSTDTQYF.

Notes on this clone: The sample contains more than one DNA sequence encoding this CDR3. The V and J genes are TRBV19 and TRBJ2-7; D gene ambiguous. The length of the CDR3 is 13 residues. Germline lookup yields CDR1 LNHDA and CDR2 SQIVND (reference sequence). V was clipped by 7 bases and J by 0 bases, with 10 bases between them. The CDR3 DNA reads TGTGCCAGTACCCGAGGCAGCTCCTACGAGCAGTACTTC. The encoded protein is CASTRGSSYEQYF.

The V and J genes are TRBV18 and TRBJ1-1; TRBD1 might be the D (6 bases). The germline V and J ends were trimmed by 5 bases and 1 base, with 11 bases remaining between them. The CDR3 is 14 residues long. Germline CDR1 and CDR2: KGHSH and LQKENI. For the CDR3, the DNA is TGTGCCAGCTCAGGAAACAGGGCGAACACTGAAGCTTTCTTT. It encodes CASSGNRANTEAFF.

This chain connects TRBV7-8 to TRBJ2-3, with D maybe TRBD2 (6 bases). This CDR3 is built from 15 residues. The ends were cut back, 2 bases at V and 2 bases at J, with 11 bases in the middle. Germline CDR1 is SGHVS and CDR2 is FQNEAQ. The CDR3 nucleotides read TGTGCCAGCAGCTTATTGGGGGGAACCACAGATACGCAGTATTTT. This codes for CASSLLGGTTDTQYF.

The rearrangement uses TRBV12-3 or TRBV12-4 and TRBJ1-1; D is unclear. Trimming removed 1 base from V and 10 bases from J, with 10 bases in between. The CDR3 runs to 12 residues. The CDR3 spells CASSLVPGVAFF. Written as DNA, the CDR3 is TGTGCCAGCAGTTTAGTGCCGGGAGTAGCTTTCTTT.

The chain carries TRBV5-6 and TRBJ1-4, with 7 bases that match TRBD1. In germline, CDR1 is SGHDT, CDR2 YYEEEE. The CDR3 consists of 17 residues. The V gene end was trimmed by 1 base and the J gene end by 0 bases; junction bases not matched to a gene: 6. The CDR3 loop is CASSLSGGDSTNEKLFF. The CDR3 DNA sequence: TGTGCCAGCAGCTTGTCAGGGGGTGACTCAACTAATGAAAAACTGTTTTTT.

This chain joins TRBV28 and TRBJ2-7, with D possibly TRBD2 on 6 matching bases. Per germline, CDR1 MDHEN and CDR2 SYDVKM. The CDR3 is 13 residues long. Trimming stripped 7 bases from V and 1 base from J, with 11 bases between. This chain's CDR3 is CASTSSDSYEQYF. The CDR3 DNA follows: TGTGCCAGCACCTCTAGCGATTCCTACGAGCAGTACTTC. Based on the CDR3 plus reference TRBV28 and TRBJ2-7, the full variable domain is DVKVTQSSRYLVKRTGEKVFLECVQDMDHENMFWYRQDPGLGLRLIYFSYDVKMKEKGDIPEGYSVSREKKERFSLILESASTNQTSMYLCASTSSDSYEQYFGPGTRLTVT.

The gene calls are TRBV19 and TRBJ2-3; TRBD2 might be the D (5 bases). V was clipped by 5 bases and J by 5 bases, with 11 bases between them. Germline-derived CDR1 and CDR2 are LNHDA and SQIVND (reference sequence). This CDR3 has 13 residues. CDR3 region: CASSPGLRDTQYF. DNA for the CDR3: TGTGCCAGTAGTCCGGGGTTGAGAGATACGCAGTATTTT.

This clone came up a few times. J is TRBJ2-7 and V is TRBV29-1; D uncertain. The CDR3 extends over 13 amino acids. The germline V gene has CDR1 SQVTM and CDR2 ANQGSEA. The germline V and J ends were trimmed by 5 bases and 0 bases, with 11 bases remaining between them. CDR3 protein: CSVRRQSSYEQYF. The CDR3 DNA reads as TGCAGCGTTCGGCGGCAATCCTCCTACGAGCAGTACTTC.

The chain carries TRBV27 and TRBJ2-1; 8 positions match TRBD2. The CDR3 extends over 15 amino acids. Germline-derived CDR1 and CDR2 are MNHEY and SMNVEV (reference sequence). With 3 bases clipped from V and 7 bases from J, the junction kept 8 bases outside the gene matches. The CDR3 loop is CASSFSGTRDNEQFF. In DNA form, the CDR3 reads TGTGCCAGCAGTTTCTCCGGGACTAGAGATAATGAGCAGTTCTTC.

The V call is TRBV3-1 (or the pseudogene TRBV3-2), the J call TRBJ1-1; the D gene is possibly TRBD1 (6 bases). Trimming left V 5 bases short and J 6 bases short, with 13 bases between. The CDR3 spans 13 residues. Germline V lookup: CDR1 LGHDT, CDR2 YNNKEL (reference sequence). The DNA for the CDR3 is TGTGCCAGCAGCGGCCAGGGGACCCCTGAAGCTTTCTTT. Amino acids: CASSGQGTPEAFF.